This T cell receptor beta chain originates from a study of CD8 T cells in ankylosing spondylitis (dated by TCRdb to 2017 to 2019). Some background on the complete study: T cell receptor beta repertoires were profiled in healthy donors and ankylosing spondylitis patients so that disease-linked TCR variants could be found. Peripheral blood was sampled, and synovial fluid was additionally collected from ankylosing spondylitis patients. The full study cohort comprised some 27 ankylosing spondylitis patients and about a hundred healthy donors.

This clonotype was detected only once. What this receptor recognizes is not known. This sequence may be a read error, since a much larger clone differs from it by one base. The instrument given in TCRdb is Illumina HiSeq 2500. Quantitative 5'-RACE with molecular barcodes was the method used to prepare the TCR beta libraries. In the source study's methods: Disease-linked TCR variants were identified with a new computational method built on a probabilistic model of VDJ rearrangement. TCRdb handled the public reads itself, with Q25 trimming in fastp and clone calling in MiXCR, and kept productive beta chains. Rows are combined by CDR3 protein, so each entry shows the most common genes and DNA. For this entry, the V and J calls and clone size follow TCRdb and not the study's own pipeline. The sample table lists about 500,000 distinct CDR3 sequences, roughly 13% of them with a count of one. The ten largest clonotypes hold around 6.8% of the sample.

From its cysteine to its phenylalanine, the CDR3 spans 13 amino acids. The only DNA kept is the CDR3, 39 bases in frame from the first base. Points the paper makes about the study in general: The disease-linked clones were reported as significantly enriched in matched synovial fluid samples from ankylosing spondylitis patients. Blood from ankylosing spondylitis patients appeared to be characterized by a TCR beta motif made up of under ten highly homologous amino acid variants. In peripheral blood, the disease-linked clones were found at relatively low frequencies and had a CD8+ phenotype. Some motif variants had previously been reported in the synovial fluid and blood of reactive arthritis patients, which suggests shared mechanisms of disease initiation.

The sample consisted of blood, either unsorted or a sorted T cell fraction (not recorded which). This chain joins TRBV12-3 or TRBV12-4 to TRBJ2-3, with TRBD2 as a weak D call on 6 bases. This TCR came from a male donor with ankylosing spondylitis. The nucleotides are TGTGCCAGCAGTTTATCTAGCGCAGATACGAAGTATTTT. Its protein is CASSLSSADTKYF.